One and the same sample provided the 2 T cell receptor beta chains below, sequenced in a study of cytomegalovirus exposure and HLA in healthy donors. The data were produced by immunoSEQ multiplex PCR, yet TCRdb's version contains in-frame clones alone and is incomplete. The data show fewer than 200,000 clones, with 86% seen just once and roughly 6% held by the top ten. Sequenced material: PBMCs. These receptors all come from a woman aged 25-40 years in good health and CMV-seronegative.

V is TRBV4-2 and J is TRBJ2-5; D perhaps matches TRBD2 (5 bases). The germline V and J ends were trimmed by 4 bases and 2 bases, with 11 bases remaining between them. Germline loops: CDR1 LGHNA, CDR2 YNFKEQ. CDR3 length: 14 amino acids. The CDR3 region has the DNA TGTGCCAGCAGCCCTAAACCGGGGCAAGAGACCCAGTACTTC. This codes for CASSPKPGQETQYF.

The gene calls are TRBV6-5 and TRBJ1-2; 12 bases are shared with TRBD1. The CDR3 totals 15 residues. The ends lost 6 bases at V and 4 bases at J; junction bases unmatched: 6. Germline lookup yields CDR1 MNHEY and CDR2 SVGAGI. The CDR3 DNA sequence: TGTGCCAGCAGACCCGGGACAGGGGGCAGCTATGGCTACACCTTC. This sequence encodes CASRPGTGGSYGYTF.